Each of the 12 T cell receptor beta chains below was sequenced from the same sample in a study of blood T cell repertoires in COVID-19. Produced via immunoSEQ multiplex PCR; TCRdb's table is partial and in-frame only. The sample includes approximately 150,000 clones, 83% of them seen just once. Sequenced input: peripheral blood. These receptors were taken from a woman aged 70 to 79 who had recovered from COVID-19.

A single count supports this clone. V and J are TRBV11-3 and TRBJ1-1; possibly TRBD1 for D (6 bases). Germline V gene lookup returns CDR1 SGHNT and CDR2 YENEEA. V lost 4 bases and J 4 bases, leaving 13 bases between the germline ends. This CDR3 is built from 14 residues. CDR3 sequence (DNA): TGTGCCAGCAGCTCCGGACAGTGGGGCACTGAAGCTTTCTTT. Translating gives CASSSGQWGTEAFF.

This chain joins TRBV20-1 and TRBJ2-7; D call uncertain. The CDR3 is made up of 11 amino acids. The V gene lost 5 bases and the J gene lost 4 bases, with 9 bases spanning the gap. Looked up from germline, CDR1 is DFQATT and CDR2 is SNEGSKA (reference sequence). CDR3 sequence reads: CSAPLEYEQYF. Here the CDR3 DNA reads TGCAGTGCTCCGCTAGAGTACGAGCAGTACTTC.

The chain recombines TRBV5-4 with TRBJ1-2, with D hard to call. CDR1 and CDR2 (germline): SGHNT, YYREEE (reference sequence). CDR3 size: 13 residues. V was clipped by 0 bases and J by 2 bases, with 5 bases between them. CDR3 in DNA: TGTGCCAGCAGCTTGGGGCAGAACTATGGCTACACCTTC. It specifies CASSLGQNYGYTF.

Only one count was recorded for this clone. The chain employs TRBV2 and TRBJ1-2; weak D call: TRBD1 (5 bases). V gave up 5 bases and J gave up 3 bases, with 13 bases separating them. The CDR3 spans 14 residues. Germline CDR1 is SNHLY and CDR2 is FYNNEI. For the CDR3, the DNA is TGTGCCAGCAGTCCCTGGACAATAGACTATGGCTACACCTTC. Its translation: CASSPWTIDYGYTF.

This clone was counted between two and nine times. The CDR3: CAILEQGAGTEAFF. In DNA form, the CDR3 reads TGTGCCATCCTAGAACAGGGGGCGGGAACTGAAGCTTTCTTT. This sequence joins TRBV6-5 and TRBJ1-1; 9 bases fit TRBD1. From germline, CDR1 is MNHEY and CDR2 SVGAGI. The CDR3 sequence is 14 residues long. With 10 bases clipped from V and 5 bases from J, the junction kept 11 bases outside the gene matches.

The chain combines TRBV19 with TRBJ2-7, with 9 nucleotides matching TRBD1. This CDR3 has 17 residues. The junction had 11 bases not matched to a gene; V was cut back by 3 bases and J by 2 bases. Germline V gene sequence: CDR1 LNHDA, CDR2 SQIVND (reference sequence). Here the CDR3 reads CASSIGARGQGPYEQYF. The CDR3 DNA sequence: TGTGCCAGTAGTATTGGTGCCCGAGGACAGGGGCCCTACGAGCAGTACTTC.

The rearrangement uses TRBV11-3 and TRBJ2-3; D not resolved. Trimming removed 11 bases at V and 5 bases at J, with 14 bases between. This CDR3 contains 12 residues. Germline loops: CDR1 SGHNT, CDR2 YENEEA. The CDR3, as DNA: TGTGCCCTTCCGCACTTGGTAGATACGCAGTATTTT. Protein product: CALPHLVDTQYF.

The chain joins TRBV7-2 to TRBJ2-3, with unresolved D. Trimming shortened V by 2 bases and J by 5 bases, and 23 bases separated the two germline ends. Germline CDR1 and CDR2: SGHTA and FQGNSA. This CDR3 contains 18 residues. The CDR3 DNA reads TGTGCCAGCAGCTTATTGGGTCTGTGGAGAACGAAAGGAGATACGCAGTATTTT. Translated: CASSLLGLWRTKGDTQYF.

The V gene is TRBV4-1, the J gene TRBJ1-4; 8 bases are shared with TRBD1. In germline, CDR1 is MGHRA, CDR2 YSYEKL. This CDR3 contains 18 residues. V gave up 1 base and J gave up 8 bases; unmatched junction bases: 15. As DNA, the CDR3 is TGCGCCAGCAGCCAAGGCGCGACAGGGGTAATGAGGGGCGAAAAACTGTTTTTT. Its translation: CASSQGATGVMRGEKLFF.

The chain has TRBV4-1 and TRBJ2-7; D is unresolved. Trimming removed 0 bases from V and 6 bases from J, with 12 bases in between. The CDR3 runs 14 residues. Germline V gives CDR1 MGHRA, CDR2 YSYEKL. The DNA for the CDR3 is TGCGCCAGCAGCCAAGAGCTCTCCGCGCCCGAGCAGTACTTC. Encoded protein: CASSQELSAPEQYF.

The rearrangement joins TRBV5-1 to TRBJ1-2; TRBD1 might be the D (6 bases). The length of the CDR3 is 16 residues. Deletions cut 0 bases from V and 4 bases from J, with 16 bases between. Looked up from germline, CDR1 is SGHRS and CDR2 is YFSETQ. The DNA for the CDR3 is TGCGCCAGCAGCTTGGCCGGAGGGCGGGGGCTCTATGGCTACACCTTC. Translation gives CASSLAGGRGLYGYTF.

This chain joins TRBV11-2 and TRBJ2-7; possible D gene TRBD2, 5 bases. Germline V lookup: CDR1 SGHAT, CDR2 FQNNGV. This CDR3 contains 12 residues. V was cut by 5 bases and J by 7 bases, with 12 bases left in between. CDR3: CASSQTGWEQYF. CDR3 DNA: TGTGCCAGCAGCCAAACGGGGTGGGAGCAGTACTTC.